This T cell receptor (beta chain) was captured in a study of spatial heterogeneity in lung cancer. Each CDR3 protein is one row after TCRdb ran MiXCR on the 5' RACE reads. The sample lists approximately 39,000 distinct CDR3 sequences, roughly 6% occurring once. As for time point: sample taken at primary tumor resection. No cells were sorted before sequencing. The whole RNA sequenced was extracted from tumor, nontumor lung or frozen PBMC. As regards this clonotype: What it recognizes is unknown.

Study results and limitations: Ubiquitous expanded tumor TCRs appeared in blood more at resection than follow-up.

This CDR3 spans 15 amino acids. V lost 4 bases to trimming and J lost 6 bases, with 17 bases between them. Germline loops: CDR1 SGHTS, CDR2 YDEGEE. The rearrangement joins TRBV5-8 to TRBJ2-1; the D is unclear. Sequenced here: PBMCs, sampled at surgery. The sequence came from a male donor with early-stage non-small cell lung cancer. The CDR3, as DNA: TGTGCCAGCAGCCTCCCCGGGTCCCCCCGCAATGAGCAGTTCTTC. Amino acid sequence: CASSLPGSPRNEQFF.